This entry concerns a single TCR beta chain. Its antigen is undetermined. These data belong to a study of CD8 T cells in ankylosing spondylitis. Study-wide points: What appeared characteristic of ankylosing spondylitis blood was a TCR beta motif of eight or nine highly homologous variants.

TCRdb re-called the 5' RACE reads with MiXCR, one entry per CDR3 protein. The profile covers a few hundred thousand distinct CDR3 sequences, with about a sixth appearing a single time and roughly 43% taken by the ten largest. This CDR3 is 16 amino acids long. The V and J ends lost 1 base and 2 bases, in that order; junction bases with no gene match: 5. Germline CDR1 and CDR2: MNHNS and SASEGT. The TCR originated in a male donor with ankylosing spondylitis. The chain carries TRBV6-1 and TRBJ2-1; the match to TRBD2 covers 7 bases. Input material: blood, either unsorted or a sorted T cell fraction (not recorded which). The CDR3 coding sequence is TGTGCCAGCAGTGAAGGGGCGGGAGAGACCTACAATGAGCAGTTCTTC. This sequence encodes CASSEGAGETYNEQFF.